This passage covers 27 T cell receptor beta chains from one sample sequenced in a study of blood T cell repertoires in COVID-19. The protocol was immunoSEQ multiplex PCR, while the TCRdb copy is restricted to in-frame clones and leaves out a portion. Among about 330,000 clones listed, 88% were seen once. The sample comprised peripheral blood. The receptors derive from a woman aged 45 to 65 with active or convalescent COVID-19.

This chain joins TRBV2 and TRBJ1-2; TRBD1 matches 8 bases. V lost 6 bases and J lost 0; bases outside the gene matches: 3. This CDR3 region has 14 residues. The germline V gene has CDR1 SNHLY and CDR2 FYNNEI. This CDR3 reads CASRLQGANYGYTF. The CDR3 DNA follows: TGTGCCAGCAGACTACAGGGGGCTAACTATGGCTACACCTTC.

The J gene is TRBJ1-1, the V gene TRBV6-5, with a tentative D call TRBD1 (6 bases). Trimming left V 0 bases short and J 4 bases short, with 12 bases between. CDR3 length equals 15 residues. Germline CDR1 is MNHEY and CDR2 is SVGAGI. The CDR3 bases are TGTGCCAGCAGTTACTCACAGGGATCGGGCACTGAAGCTTTCTTT. It encodes CASSYSQGSGTEAFF.

The chain is built from TRBV2 and TRBJ2-5; D possibly corresponds to TRBD1 (6 bases). The CDR3 runs to 16 residues. Germline values: CDR1 SNHLY, CDR2 FYNNEI. V was clipped by 4 bases and J by 1 base, with 16 bases between them. The CDR3 nucleotides are TGTGCCAGCAGTGTGGGGATTTTAGGGGGCCAAGAGACCCAGTACTTC. It is translated as CASSVGILGGQETQYF.

The chain combines TRBV7-8 with TRBJ2-7; D is undetermined. Trimming stripped 5 bases from V and 0 bases from J, with 11 bases between. The CDR3 runs 14 residues. Germline loops: CDR1 SGHVS, CDR2 FQNEAQ. CDR3 residues: CASSLYWSSYEQYF. The CDR3, as DNA: TGTGCCAGCAGCCTCTACTGGAGCTCCTACGAGCAGTACTTC.

This chain joins TRBV27 and TRBJ2-2; TRBD1 aligns across 9 bases. Per germline, CDR1 MNHEY and CDR2 SMNVEV (reference sequence). The CDR3 has 15 residues. V lost 5 bases and J lost 6; bases outside the gene matches: 7. The CDR3 here is CASSQQGALPGELFF. The CDR3 DNA sequence: TGTGCCAGCAGTCAACAGGGGGCGCTTCCCGGGGAGCTGTTTTTT.

The chain uses TRBV4-3 and TRBJ1-2; TRBD1 matches at 8 bases. Per the germline V gene, CDR1 is LGHNA and CDR2 is YSLEER. CDR3 length: 15 residues. V was pared by 2 bases and J by 4 bases, with 6 bases of the junction left unmatched. The CDR3 loop reads CASSQSQGARYGYTF. The CDR3 bases are TGCGCCAGCAGCCAATCCCAGGGGGCTCGCTATGGCTACACCTTC.

The chain has TRBV5-1 and TRBJ2-1; tentative D call: TRBD2 (6 bases). The germline V gene has CDR1 SGHRS and CDR2 YFSETQ. This CDR3 is built from 13 residues. The germline V and J ends were trimmed by 3 bases and 11 bases, with 15 bases remaining between them. The CDR3 spells CASSSMSGEKQFF. The CDR3 DNA follows: TGCGCCAGCAGCTCCATGTCGGGGGAAAAGCAGTTCTTC.

The chain employs TRBV28 and TRBJ1-1, with D unresolved. Trimming stripped 6 bases from V and 5 bases from J, with 19 bases between. CDR1 and CDR2 (germline): MDHEN, SYDVKM. The CDR3 runs 15 residues. CDR3 protein: CASSPSFYRGTEAFF. CDR3 in DNA: TGTGCCAGCAGCCCGTCTTTTTACCGGGGAACTGAAGCTTTCTTT.

This clone showed up just once. This chain links TRBV25-1 with TRBJ2-1, with D perhaps TRBD2 (5 bases). Trimming took 3 bases from V and 10 from J, leaving 16 bases between them. Germline V gene data show CDR1 as MGHDK and CDR2 as SYGVNS. This CDR3 contains 14 residues. CDR3 nucleotides: TGTGCCAGCAGTGACTTTTCCGGACGGGGAGAGCAGTTCTTC. This gives the protein CASSDFSGRGEQFF.

The rearrangement joins TRBV14 to TRBJ2-1; TRBD1 matches 8 bases. Trimming at V came to 3 bases and at J to 2 bases, leaving 6 bases not matched to a gene. Germline V lookup: CDR1 SGHDN, CDR2 FVKESK. The CDR3 covers 16 residues. The CDR3 protein is CASSQETGAPYNEQFF. The CDR3 DNA reads TGTGCCAGCAGCCAGGAGACAGGGGCCCCCTACAATGAGCAGTTCTTC.

This chain connects TRBV14 to TRBJ1-2; a possible D gene is TRBD1 (6 bases). Germline lookup yields CDR1 SGHDN and CDR2 FVKESK. The CDR3 totals 12 residues. Trimming pared 1 base from V and 8 bases from J, leaving 8 bases between. The CDR3 DNA sequence: TGTGCCAGCAGCCAAGGTACAGGGGGCTACACCTTC. It translates to CASSQGTGGYTF.

This clone was seen once. The V call is TRBV7-2, the J call TRBJ2-3, with no clear D. Trimming left V 5 bases short and J 6 bases short, with 6 bases between. Germline-derived CDR1 and CDR2 are SGHTA and FQGNSA. The CDR3 consists of 11 residues. In DNA form, the CDR3 reads TGTGCCAGCAGCCAACGGGATACGCAGTATTTT. Translating gives CASSQRDTQYF. Full variable domain (rest looked up from reference TRBV7-2 and TRBJ2-3): GAGVSQSPSNKVTEKGKDVELRCDPISGHTALYWYRQSLGQGLEFLIYFQGNSAPDKSGLPSDRFSAERTGGSVSTLTIQRTQQEDSAVYLCASSQRDTQYFGPGTRLTVL.

The chain employs TRBV19 and TRBJ1-1, with D perhaps TRBD1 (5 bases). The V end lost 6 bases, the J end lost 4 bases, and 15 bases lay between the germline ends. Per the germline V gene, CDR1 is LNHDA and CDR2 is SQIVND (reference sequence). CDR3 length: 14 amino acids. CDR3 nucleotide sequence: TGTGCCAGTAGCCCGACCTCGGGGGGCACTGAAGCTTTCTTT. As protein: CASSPTSGGTEAFF. The whole variable domain, remainder taken from reference TRBV19 and TRBJ1-1, is DGGITQSPKYLFRKEGQNVTLSCEQNLNHDAMYWYRQDPGQGLRLIYYSQIVNDFQKGDIAEGYSVSREKKESFPLTVTSAQKNPTAFYLCASSPTSGGTEAFFGQGTRLTVV.

The rearrangement joins TRBV20-1 to TRBJ2-7; a weak D match, TRBD1 (6 bases). Germline-derived CDR1 and CDR2 are DFQATT and SNEGSKA (reference sequence). The length of the CDR3 is 12 residues. V was clipped by 3 bases and J by 3 bases, with 9 bases between them. The CDR3 reads CSASEDSYEQYF. CDR3 sequence (DNA): TGCAGTGCTAGTGAGGACAGCTACGAGCAGTACTTC.

This clone occurred a few times. The chain is built from TRBV7-9 and TRBJ1-4, with TRBD1 matching over 9 bases. The CDR3 is 16 amino acids. The J segment lost 8 bases and the V segment lost 4 bases, leaving 11 bases of the junction unmatched. The germline V gene has CDR1 SEHNR and CDR2 FQNEAQ (reference sequence). CDR3 residues: CASSSPEQGAHEKLFF. CDR3 DNA: TGTGCCAGCAGCTCCCCCGAACAGGGGGCGCACGAAAAACTGTTTTTT.

This chain links TRBV3-1 (or the pseudogene TRBV3-2) with TRBJ2-2, with TRBD1 identical over 8 bases. V lost 3 bases, J lost 6 bases, and 12 bases stayed unmatched. Germline V lookup: CDR1 LGHDT, CDR2 YNNKEL (reference sequence). CDR3 length: 17 residues. In nucleotides, the CDR3 is TGTGCCAGCAGCCACAACGTCAGGACAGGGTCTTCCGGGGAGCTGTTTTTT. This gives the protein CASSHNVRTGSSGELFF.

This chain connects TRBV18 to TRBJ1-1; 7 nucleotides agree with TRBD1. Germline V gene sequence: CDR1 KGHSH, CDR2 LQKENI. The CDR3 runs 14 residues. With V trimmed by 3 bases and J by 2 bases, 3 bases remained unmatched. The CDR3 bases are TGTGCCAGCTCACCCCGGGACAGTAACACTGAAGCTTTCTTT. Translation: CASSPRDSNTEAFF.

The rearrangement uses TRBV7-2 and TRBJ2-2; TRBD1 is a possible D gene (5 bases). V was cut by 0 bases and J by 7 bases, with 15 bases left in between. From germline, CDR1 is SGHTA and CDR2 FQGNSA. This CDR3 is 16 amino acids long. The CDR3 DNA reads as TGTGCCAGCAGCTTAGCAGGGGTAGCCGCAGTCGGGGAGCTGTTTTTT. It yields the protein CASSLAGVAAVGELFF.

V is TRBV28 and J is TRBJ2-1, with D unclear. CDR1 is MDHEN and CDR2 is SYDVKM in the germline V gene. The length of the CDR3 is 12 residues. Trimming shortened V by 7 bases and J by 2 bases, and 6 bases separated the two germline ends. The CDR3, as DNA: TGTGCCAGCAAGCCGGCCTACAATGAGCAGTTCTTC. Translation: CASKPAYNEQFF.

The chain has TRBV5-1 and TRBJ1-1; D is unresolved. V was shortened by 0 bases and J by 1 base, with 4 bases between the two germline ends. CDR3 length: 13 residues. Germline V gene sequence: CDR1 SGHRS, CDR2 YFSETQ. The CDR3 is CASSLARNTEAFF. The CDR3 nucleotides read TGCGCCAGCAGCTTGGCCCGGAACACTGAAGCTTTCTTT.

This chain joins TRBV5-1 and TRBJ2-1, with TRBD2 matching 13 bases. V shed 4 bases and J 9 bases; nucleotides not matched to a gene: 7. The germline CDR1 and CDR2 sequences are SGHRS and YFSETQ. The CDR3 length is 15 residues. In DNA, the CDR3 is TGCGCCAGCAGCGTGGGACTAGCGGGAATGTTTGAGCAGTTCTTC. The encoded protein is CASSVGLAGMFEQFF.

The J gene is TRBJ2-1, the V gene TRBV28; 8 bases are a match to TRBD1. V lost 6 bases to trimming and J lost 6 bases; unmatched junction nucleotides: 7. The germline gives CDR1 MDHEN, CDR2 SYDVKM. This CDR3 comprises 14 residues. CDR3 nucleotide sequence: TGTGCCAGCAGACTACAGGGGGGCTTCAATGAGCAGTTCTTC. Translated: CASRLQGGFNEQFF.

The J gene is TRBJ2-3, the V gene TRBV5-1, with 10 bases lining up with TRBD2. The CDR3 extends over 18 amino acids. V lost 7 bases and J lost 6; bases outside the gene matches: 20. From germline, CDR1 is SGHRS and CDR2 YFSETQ. DNA for the CDR3: TGCGCCAGCTCAAGGGGGGGAACTAGCGGGAAGTTAGGGGATACGCAGTATTTT. This codes for CASSRGGTSGKLGDTQYF.

The chain joins TRBV6-4 to TRBJ1-1; 9 bases map to TRBD1. With 5 bases clipped from V and 0 bases from J, the junction kept 4 bases outside the gene matches. This CDR3 spans 15 amino acids. Germline-derived CDR1 and CDR2 are MRHNA and SNTAGT. CDR3 sequence reads: CASSPGTGMNTEAFF. The CDR3 DNA reads TGTGCCAGCAGTCCCGGGACAGGGATGAACACTGAAGCTTTCTTT.

The gene calls are TRBV30 and TRBJ1-1; D gene uncertain. CDR1 is GTSNPN, CDR2 SVGIG, per germline (reference sequence). V lost 1 base, J lost 6 bases, and 6 bases lay in between. The CDR3 covers 11 residues. This chain's CDR3 is CAWSGASEAFF. For the CDR3, the DNA is TGTGCCTGGAGTGGAGCGTCTGAAGCTTTCTTT.

The rearrangement links TRBV7-9 to TRBJ2-1; TRBD2 agrees at 7 bases. Per germline, CDR1 SEHNR and CDR2 FQNEAQ (reference sequence). J lost 9 bases, V lost 5 bases, and 16 bases had no gene match. The CDR3 runs to 16 residues. The CDR3 sequence: CASSQVVGGRAGEQFF. CDR3 DNA: TGTGCCAGCAGCCAAGTGGTCGGCGGGAGAGCGGGTGAGCAGTTCTTC.

J is TRBJ1-1 and V is TRBV5-6; D is ambiguous. The V end was cut by 4 bases, the J end by 2 bases, with 3 bases between. CDR1 is SGHDT and CDR2 is YYEEEE in the germline V gene. The CDR3 is made up of 11 amino acids. The CDR3 sequence is CASSVNTEAFF. The CDR3 DNA follows: TGTGCCAGCAGCGTAAACACTGAAGCTTTCTTT.